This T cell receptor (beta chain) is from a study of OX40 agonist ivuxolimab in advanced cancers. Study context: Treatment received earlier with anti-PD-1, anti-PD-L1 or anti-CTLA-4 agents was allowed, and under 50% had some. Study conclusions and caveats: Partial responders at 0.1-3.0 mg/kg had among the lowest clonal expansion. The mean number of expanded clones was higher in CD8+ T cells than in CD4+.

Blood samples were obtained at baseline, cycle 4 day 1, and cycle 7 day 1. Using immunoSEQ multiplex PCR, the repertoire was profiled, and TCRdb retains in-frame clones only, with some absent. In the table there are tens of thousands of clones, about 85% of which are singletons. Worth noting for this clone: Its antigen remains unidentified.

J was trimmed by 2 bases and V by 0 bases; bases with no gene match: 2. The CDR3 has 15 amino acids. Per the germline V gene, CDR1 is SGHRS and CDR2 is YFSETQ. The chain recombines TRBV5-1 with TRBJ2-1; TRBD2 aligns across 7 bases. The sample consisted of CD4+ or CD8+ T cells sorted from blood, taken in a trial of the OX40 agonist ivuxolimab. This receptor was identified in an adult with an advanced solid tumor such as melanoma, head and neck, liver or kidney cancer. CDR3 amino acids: CASSLVAGAYNEQFF. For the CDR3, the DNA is TGCGCCAGCAGCTTGGTAGCGGGTGCCTACAATGAGCAGTTCTTC.